This TCR beta chain appears in the sequencing data of a study of long-term antiretroviral therapy in people with HIV. To note about this clone: Its antigen is unidentified.

Overall study findings and caveats: Controls showed broader CDR3 length ranges than did the HIV repertoires.

Researchers report immunoSEQ v3.0 was run at survey level. Profiling relied on immunoSEQ multiplex PCR, and the TCRdb table lists in-frame clones only, not all of them. Of fewer than 20,000 clones listed, about 95% are singletons. Sequencing was performed on unsorted PBMCs, taken nearly 6.5 years after starting antiretroviral therapy. The receptor was isolated from a woman aged 50 to 60 with HIV.

The CDR3 DNA follows: TGTGCCAGCAGCTTGGTTGGGGGGACGAACTATGGCTACACCTTC. Residues: CASSLVGGTNYGYTF. The V gene is TRBV5-5, the J gene TRBJ1-2; perhaps TRBD1 as D (5 bases). This CDR3 contains 15 residues. The germline V gene has CDR1 SGHKS and CDR2 YYEKEE (reference sequence). The V gene lost 0 bases and the J gene lost 2 bases, with 11 bases spanning the gap.